This T cell receptor beta chain was profiled in a study of beta chain features in type 1 diabetes. Points from the study as a whole: Shorter TCRB CDR3s, moderately but significantly so, marked every one of the four CD4+ subsets in Type 1 diabetes patients.

Expressed TCRB transcripts were sequenced because the entire RNA isolate underwent reverse transcription. TCRdb's copy holds only in-frame clones and misses some; the assay was immunoSEQ multiplex PCR. The profile covers about 260,000 clones, with around 20% appearing a single time and less than 0.03% taken by the ten largest. CDR3 length equals 15 residues. Trimming shortened V by 2 bases and J by 2 bases, and 12 bases separated the two germline ends. Germline CDR1 and CDR2: MGHDK and SYGVNS. This clone was seen a few times. Its antigen is currently unknown. The sequenced sample was naive CD4+ T cells from blood. The genes are TRBV25-1 and TRBJ1-2, with D possibly matching TRBD1 (5 bases). The sequence was collected from a woman aged 40 to 49 with type 1 diabetes. CDR3: CASSEPGRVNYGYTF. The CDR3 DNA reads as TGTGCCAGCAGTGAACCGGGCAGGGTCAACTATGGCTACACCTTC.